These T cell receptor beta chains were read from a single sample in a study of Graves' ophthalmopathy and Graves' hyperthyroidism. TCRdb recomputed calls from the multiplex PCR reads with MiXCR, one row per CDR3 protein. The sample has hundreds of thousands of distinct CDR3 sequences; about two fifths are singletons. Sequenced: peripheral blood. These receptors originate from an adult man with Graves' ophthalmopathy. Each CDR3 is given with its conserved first and last residue. A D gene is named only where the DNA matches it firmly. Expanded clones are given a class, and other clones once, few, many or no size at all.

J: TRBJ1-2; size: .; D: .; V: TRBV25-1; DNA: TGTGCCAGCAGTCTGGACATCTTGAACTATGGCTACACCTTC; CDR3: CASSLDILNYGYTF
J: TRBJ1-4; size: many; D: TRBD1; V: TRBV25-1; DNA: TGTGCCAGCAGTGAGCCTACAGGGGGCTCAAATGAAAAACTGTTTTTT; CDR3: CASSEPTGGSNEKLFF
J: TRBJ1-2; size: few; D: TRBD1; V: TRBV10-3; DNA: TGTGCCAGCAGTGTGGGACAGGGAGTTTTTGGCTACACCTTC; CDR3: CASSVGQGVFGYTF
J: TRBJ1-1; size: few; D: .; V: TRBV6-6; DNA: TGTGCCAGCAGTTATGGTCATACTTTGAACACTGAAGCTTTCTTT; CDR3: CASSYGHTLNTEAFF
J: TRBJ1-2; size: many; D: .; V: TRBV20-1; DNA: TGCAGTGCTAGTCATGTTCGGACGGGGAGCAACTATGGCTACACCTTC; CDR3: CSASHVRTGSNYGYTF
J: TRBJ2-7; size: .; D: TRBD2; V: TRBV4-2; DNA: TGTGCCAGCAGCCAAGATGGAGCGGGAGGGCCCTACGAGCAGTACTTC; CDR3: CASSQDGAGGPYEQYF
J: TRBJ2-5; size: many; D: .; V: TRBV2; DNA: TGTGCCAGCAGGGGGGAGGCCGGCCCAGAGACCCAGTACTTC; CDR3: CASRGEAGPETQYF
J: TRBJ1-4; size: .; D: .; V: TRBV25-1; DNA: TGTGCCAGCAGCTTACTCCCTCTCCATGAAAAACTGTTTTTT; CDR3: CASSLLPLHEKLFF
J: TRBJ2-5; size: once; D: TRBD1; V: TRBV29-1; DNA: TGCAGCGTTGAAGAGGGACAGGGGTACTTC; CDR3: CSVEEGQGYF
J: TRBJ1-2; size: many; D: .; V: TRBV5-1; DNA: TGCGCCAGCAGCCTGGACAATAACTATGGCTACACCTTC; CDR3: CASSLDNNYGYTF
J: TRBJ2-7; size: .; D: .; V: TRBV5-1; DNA: TGCGCCAGCAGCTTGGGACCGGGACCAAGGTCCTACGAGCAGTACTTC; CDR3: CASSLGPGPRSYEQYF
J: TRBJ2-2; size: .; D: TRBD2; V: TRBV2; DNA: TGTGCCAGCAGTGATGAGCAGCGGGAGTACTCCGGGGAGCTGTTTTTT; CDR3: CASSDEQREYSGELFF
J: TRBJ1-6; size: few; D: .; V: TRBV11-2; DNA: TGTGCCAGCAGCTTCCTCCCGGGGAATAATTCACCCCTCCACTTT; CDR3: CASSFLPGNNSPLHF
J: TRBJ1-2; size: .; D: .; V: TRBV6-5; DNA: TGTGCCAGCAGTTATAATGGGGCGGGAGGCTACACCTTC; CDR3: CASSYNGAGGYTF
J: TRBJ2-5; size: .; D: TRBD2; V: TRBV29-1; DNA: TGCAGCGTTGAAGCCTGGACGCTAGCGGGAGAGGGGGAGACCCAGTACTTC; CDR3: CSVEAWTLAGEGETQYF
J: TRBJ1-1; size: .; D: .; V: TRBV25-1; DNA: TGTGCCAGCCGACCCGGGACAATCATTGAAGCTTTCTTT; CDR3: CASRPGTIIEAFF
J: TRBJ1-5; size: .; D: .; V: TRBV3-1; DNA: TGTGCCAGCAGCCAAGACGGGCGGGCCAATCAGCCCCAGCATTTT; CDR3: CASSQDGRANQPQHF
J: TRBJ1-6; size: .; D: TRBD1; V: TRBV10-3; DNA: TGTGCCAGCAGCCAGACAGGGGGTTCACCCCTCCACTTT; CDR3: CASSQTGGSPLHF
J: TRBJ2-7; size: .; D: TRBD2; V: TRBV10-3; DNA: TGTGCCATCAGGGACGGGGGGACTATCAGCTCCTACGAGCAGTACTTC; CDR3: CAIRDGGTISSYEQYF
J: TRBJ1-1; size: many; D: .; V: TRBV2; DNA: TGTGCCAGCAGTGAAGCAGGCTGGAGCACTGAAGCTTTCTTT; CDR3: CASSEAGWSTEAFF
J: TRBJ2-7; size: .; D: TRBD2; V: TRBV10-3; DNA: TGTGCCAGCAGTAAGGTGACTAGCGGGAGGGATGGCGATCAGTACTTC; CDR3: CASSKVTSGRDGDQYF
J: TRBJ1-3; size: .; D: .; V: TRBV11-2; DNA: TGTGCCAGCAGCTTAGGGACCGACCTTGGAAACACCATATATTTT; CDR3: CASSLGTDLGNTIYF
J: TRBJ2-6; size: .; D: .; V: TRBV10-3; DNA: TGTGCCACCAGTTACAGGGACGGGGCCAACGTCCTGACTTTC; CDR3: CATSYRDGANVLTF
J: TRBJ1-2; size: .; D: TRBD1; V: TRBV7-2; DNA: TGTGCCAGCAGCTTAACTACAGGGGACATTAACTATGGCTACACCTTC; CDR3: CASSLTTGDINYGYTF
J: TRBJ2-7; size: .; D: TRBD1; V: TRBV10-3; DNA: TGTGCCATCAGTACATACAGGGGCCCCTACGAGCAGTACTTC; CDR3: CAISTYRGPYEQYF
J: TRBJ2-3; size: .; D: .; V: TRBV7-2; DNA: TGTGCCAGCAGCTACCTACACACAGATACGCAGTATTTT; CDR3: CASSYLHTDTQYF
J: TRBJ2-5; size: many; D: .; V: TRBV7-2; DNA: TGTGCCAGCAGCCCCCCAGCCCGCCCCTCGAAGACCCAGTACTTC; CDR3: CASSPPARPSKTQYF
J: TRBJ2-2; size: many; D: .; V: TRBV7-9; DNA: TGTGCCAGCAGCTTAGTGGGAGACAGGGAGCTGTTTTTT; CDR3: CASSLVGDRELFF